This TCR beta chain was documented in a study of beta chain features in type 1 diabetes. General study results and limits: Type 1 diabetes patients had moderately but significantly shorter TCRB CDR3s in all four CD4+ subsets.

Expressed TCRB transcripts got sequenced, as all isolated RNA was reverse transcribed. About 3.4 million reads on average were seen across naive, central memory and regulatory T cell samples. Measured with immunoSEQ multiplex PCR; TCRdb has only the in-frame clones, and not every one. The table lists 300,000 or so clones, roughly 8% of them singletons. Germline CDR1 is SGHRS and CDR2 is YFSETQ. The CDR3 is 16 residues long. The J segment lost 5 bases and the V segment lost 0 bases, leaving 8 bases of the junction unmatched. This clone has a count of ten or more. Antigen unknown. Sequencing was performed on central memory CD4+ T cells from blood. The chain carries TRBV5-1 and TRBJ2-3; 8 bases agree with TRBD2. The TCR was taken from a young woman in good health. This CDR3 reads CASSLDGSGTGDTQYF. For the CDR3, the DNA is TGCGCCAGCAGCTTGGACGGTAGCGGGACTGGAGATACGCAGTATTTT. Together with reference TRBV5-1 and TRBJ2-3, the CDR3 gives the full variable domain: KAGVTQTPRYLIKTRGQQVTLSCSPISGHRSVSWYQQTPGQGLQFLFEYFSETQRNKGNFPGRFSGRQFSNSRSEMNVSTLELGDSALYLCASSLDGSGTGDTQYFGPGTRLTVL.